These 30 T cell receptor beta chains originate from one sample sequenced in a study of CD8 T cells in ankylosing spondylitis. TCRdb passed the 5' RACE reads through MiXCR, listing each CDR3 protein once. The repertoire has about 170,000 distinct CDR3 sequences, around 20% of them found once; the top ten carry roughly 7.7%. The sample was blood, either unsorted or a sorted T cell fraction (not recorded which). All receptors derive from a male donor with ankylosing spondylitis or in good health (not recorded which).

The gene calls are TRBV5-1 and TRBJ1-1; no definite D call. The CDR3 is made up of 15 amino acids. The V gene's germline CDR1 is SGHRS and CDR2 YFSETQ. Trimming stripped 2 bases from V and 1 base from J, with 12 bases between. CDR3 bases: TGCGCCAGCAGCTTCTCCCTGGGTGGGAACACTGAAGCTTTCTTT. Its protein is CASSFSLGGNTEAFF.

This clonotype appeared many times. The chain is built from TRBV9 and TRBJ2-1; no clear D. This CDR3 has 11 residues. The germline V gene encodes CDR1 SGDLS and CDR2 YYNGEE. Trimming pared 4 bases from V and 9 bases from J, leaving 8 bases between. The CDR3 protein is CASSPGAEQFF. The CDR3 nucleotides read TGTGCCAGCAGCCCAGGAGCTGAGCAGTTCTTC.

With respect to this clonotype: A clone one base away is much larger, so this may be a read error. The chain uses TRBV2 and TRBJ2-1, with 7 bases aligning to TRBD1. From germline, CDR1 is SNHLY and CDR2 FYNNEI. The CDR3 covers 15 residues. This chain's CDR3 is CASTYLGQGGNEQIF. The CDR3 DNA reads TGTGCCAGCACATACTTGGGACAAGGGGGCAATGAGCAGATCTTC.

This clonotype occurred a few times. DNA of the CDR3: TGTGCCAGCAGCGATCCGGGACAGGGCCTGGCCGGGGAGCTGTTTTTT. Translated: CASSDPGQGLAGELFF. The V and J genes are TRBV2 and TRBJ2-2, with 9 bases fitting TRBD1. The CDR3 runs 16 residues. The ends lost 6 bases at V and 6 bases at J; junction bases unmatched: 11. Germline V gives CDR1 SNHLY, CDR2 FYNNEI.

This clonotype showed up many times. This rearrangement joins TRBV6-1 to TRBJ2-2; 7 bases are a match to TRBD1. Trimming at V came to 5 bases and at J to 3 bases, leaving 9 bases not matched to a gene. The CDR3 spans 16 residues. In germline, CDR1 is MNHNS, CDR2 SASEGT. The CDR3 coding sequence is TGTGCCAGCAGTCAACAGGGGACCGCGGACACCGGGGAGCTGTTTTTT. Translating gives CASSQQGTADTGELFF.

This clonotype was seen a few times. V gene TRBV7-2 combines with J gene TRBJ2-1, with a weak D call TRBD2 (5 bases). CDR1 SGHTA and CDR2 FQGNSA come from the germline V gene. The length of the CDR3 is 13 residues. V was clipped by 4 bases and J by 8 bases, with 12 bases between them. The CDR3 region has the DNA TGTGCCAGCAGCTACCGGGAACCCCATGAGCAGTTCTTC. This codes for CASSYREPHEQFF.

This rearrangement joins TRBV20-1 to TRBJ1-5; 7 bases map to TRBD1. Germline CDR1 reads DFQATT; CDR2 reads SNEGSKA (reference sequence). This CDR3 is built from 13 residues. V gave up 3 bases and J gave up 9 bases; unmatched junction bases: 8. The CDR3 coding sequence is TGCAGTGCTAGTGGTCAGGGGGATAGGCCCCAGCATTTT. Translation: CSASGQGDRPQHF.

For this clonotype: This may be a read error: a much more frequent sequence differs by one nucleotide. This rearrangement joins TRBV5-1 to TRBJ2-2; D remains ambiguous. This CDR3 has 15 amino acids. The germline V gene has CDR1 SGHRS and CDR2 YFSETQ. The germline V and J ends were trimmed by 0 bases and 0 bases, with 6 bases remaining between them. DNA for the CDR3: TGCGCCAGCAGCTTGGGACACACGAACACCGGGGAGCTGTTTTTT. Amino acids: CASSLGHTNTGELFF. The complete variable domain, with remaining parts taken from reference TRBV5-1 and TRBJ2-2, reads KAGVTQTPRYLIKTRGQQVTLSCSPISGHRSVSWYQQTPGQGLQFLFEYFSETQRNKGNFPGRFSGRQFSNSRSEMNVSTLELGDSALYLCASSLGHTNTGELFFGEGSRLTVL.

This clonotype was observed a handful of times. This chain uses TRBV2 with TRBJ2-5; D uncertain. Germline CDR1 reads SNHLY; CDR2 reads FYNNEI. This CDR3 is built from 10 residues. V lost 3 bases and J 7 bases, leaving 3 bases between the germline ends. The DNA for the CDR3 is TGTGCCAGCAGTGATCCGACCCAGTACTTC. Translated, it gives CASSDPTQYF.

This clonotype is a singleton in its sample. Being one base from a much bigger clone, this may be a read error. This rearrangement joins TRBV29-1 to TRBJ2-7; D gene ambiguous. Per germline, CDR1 SQVTM and CDR2 ANQGSEA. With 4 bases removed from V and 9 bases from J, the gap between germline ends came to 13 bases. The CDR3 totals 11 residues. The CDR3, as DNA: TGCAGCGTTGCCGTGTCGGACGTGCAGTACTTC. This sequence encodes CSVAVSDVQYF.

This clonotype was detected ten times or more. V usage is TRBV20-1 and J usage is TRBJ1-2, with D perhaps matching TRBD1 (5 bases). The germline V and J ends were trimmed by 2 bases and 5 bases, with 12 bases remaining between them. The CDR3 is 13 residues long. Germline V CDR1 and CDR2: DFQATT, SNEGSKA (reference sequence). CDR3 protein: CSARFGGDYGYTF. In DNA form, the CDR3 reads TGCAGTGCTAGATTTGGGGGGGATTATGGCTACACCTTC.

This clonotype was recorded a few times. The CDR3 DNA sequence: TGCAGCGTTGGGGGGCGAGGGTACAATGAGCAGTTCTTC. It encodes CSVGGRGYNEQFF. The V and J genes are TRBV29-1 and TRBJ2-1; a weak D match, TRBD1 (6 bases). This CDR3 comprises 13 residues. V shed 4 bases and J shed 4 bases, with 11 bases lying between them. Germline-derived CDR1 and CDR2 are SQVTM and ANQGSEA.

CDR3 residues: CASSLLGQGSHEQYF. The CDR3 nucleotides read TGTGCCAGCAGTTTATTGGGACAGGGGTCCCACGAGCAGTACTTC. The chain has TRBV27 and TRBJ2-7; 10 bases agree with TRBD1. Trimming at V came to 1 base and at J to 5 bases, leaving 5 bases not matched to a gene. CDR1 is MNHEY, CDR2 SMNVEV, per germline (reference sequence). The CDR3 runs 15 residues.

The CDR3 sequence: CASSRADGTGQETQYF. The CDR3 coding sequence is TGTGCCAGCAGCCGAGCCGACGGGACAGGCCAAGAGACCCAGTACTTC. The chain carries TRBV3-1 and TRBJ2-5, with 8 bases aligning to TRBD1. Looked up from germline, CDR1 is LGHDT and CDR2 is YNNKEL (reference sequence). This CDR3 comprises 16 residues. The V gene end was trimmed by 4 bases and the J gene end by 1 base; junction bases not matched to a gene: 8.

The gene calls are TRBV28 and TRBJ2-5, with 12 bases that match TRBD2. Germline CDR1 reads MDHEN; CDR2 reads SYDVKM. The V segment lost 2 bases and the J segment 4 bases; nucleotides outside the gene matches: 2. The length of the CDR3 is 15 residues. CDR3 protein: CASSLILAGGETQYF. The CDR3 DNA reads TGTGCCAGCAGTTTAATACTAGCGGGAGGAGAGACCCAGTACTTC.

This clonotype has more than one count but fewer than ten. J is TRBJ2-3 and V is TRBV4-2; maybe TRBD1 (5 bases). CDR3 size: 16 residues. Germline lookup yields CDR1 LGHNA and CDR2 YNFKEQ. V gave up 0 bases and J gave up 5 bases, with 15 bases separating them. CDR3 sequence reads: CASSQDTGQEQDTQYF. As DNA, the CDR3 is TGTGCCAGCAGCCAAGATACAGGCCAGGAGCAAGATACGCAGTATTTT.

This clonotype appeared a few times. The chain carries TRBV29-1 and TRBJ1-1; 11 bases agree with TRBD1. Unmatched junction bases numbered 3, after V lost 6 bases and J lost 3 bases. This CDR3 has 13 residues. The germline CDR1 and CDR2 sequences are SQVTM and ANQGSEA. As DNA, the CDR3 is TGCAGCGTAGGGACAGGGGGGTACACTGAAGCTTTCTTT. Its protein is CSVGTGGYTEAFF.

The V and J genes are TRBV7-4 and TRBJ2-7; 10 nucleotides match TRBD2. The CDR3 covers 14 residues. In germline, CDR1 is SGHVT, CDR2 SQSDAQ. The V segment lost 1 base and the J segment 6 bases; nucleotides outside the gene matches: 3. The DNA for the CDR3 is TGTGCCAGCAGCTTAGGACTAGCGGGCCTCGAGCAGTACTTC. This sequence encodes CASSLGLAGLEQYF.

A few counts support this clonotype. The chain couples TRBV6-2 or TRBV6-3 to TRBJ2-7; D is ambiguous. The V gene's germline CDR1 is MNHEY and CDR2 SVGEGT. Trimming removed 9 bases at V and 3 bases at J, with 9 bases between. The CDR3 consists of 11 residues. DNA of the CDR3: TGTGCCAGTGGTTGGGGCTACGAGCAGTACTTC. It specifies CASGWGYEQYF.

The CDR3 loop reads CASSFSQNEQYF. CDR3 nucleotides: TGTGCCAGCAGCTTTTCACAGAACGAGCAGTACTTC. The chain recombines TRBV5-6 with TRBJ2-7; D unclear. V was cut by 2 bases and J by 5 bases, with 8 bases left in between. The CDR3 covers 12 residues. Germline values: CDR1 SGHDT, CDR2 YYEEEE.

The chain combines TRBV3-2 with TRBJ2-3; the D call of TRBD2 is as the table states it, not checked on the DNA. TRBV3-2 is labeled a pseudogene. This CDR3 comprises 23 residues. The CDR3 bases are TGTGCCAGCAGCCAAGGTCTTTGGTCCCTAGCGGGAGGAGAAGGGGGCCCCACAGATACGCAGTATTTT. Translated, it gives CASSQGLWSLAGGEGGPTDTQYF.

This clonotype was recorded at least ten times. The V gene is TRBV5-1, the J gene TRBJ1-1, with 11 bases fitting TRBD1. V lost 0 bases, J lost 4 bases, and 5 bases stayed unmatched. Germline V gene lookup returns CDR1 SGHRS and CDR2 YFSETQ. This CDR3 is built from 16 residues. CDR3 sequence (DNA): TGCGCCAGCAGCTTGGGAGGGACAGGGGGAGGCACTGAAGCTTTCTTT. Amino acids: CASSLGGTGGGTEAFF.

This clonotype was seen ten or more times. The chain employs TRBV29-1 and TRBJ1-1, with D perhaps TRBD1 (6 bases). In germline, CDR1 is SQVTM, CDR2 ANQGSEA. This CDR3 has 13 residues. Trimming pared 4 bases from V and 0 bases from J, leaving 9 bases between. CDR3 bases: TGCAGCGTTGTGGGGGGCTTGAACACTGAAGCTTTCTTT. Its translation: CSVVGGLNTEAFF.

This clonotype was observed a handful of times. The V gene is TRBV6-2 or TRBV6-3, the J gene TRBJ2-7, with 8 bases that match TRBD1. The trim removed 2 bases at V and 0 bases at J, leaving 6 bases unmatched. The germline CDR1 and CDR2 sequences are MNHEY and SVGEGT. The CDR3 runs to 16 residues. The CDR3 region is CASSYRTGGTSYEQYF. CDR3 DNA: TGTGCCAGCAGTTACAGAACAGGGGGGACCTCCTACGAGCAGTACTTC.

The chain employs TRBV3-1 and TRBJ2-3; D gene uncertain. Germline CDR1 is LGHDT and CDR2 is YNNKEL (reference sequence). CDR3 length: 15 residues. Trimming removed 0 bases from V and 6 bases from J, with 13 bases in between. The CDR3 here is CASSQESRVIDTQYF. CDR3 nucleotide sequence: TGTGCCAGCAGCCAAGAATCACGGGTCATCGATACGCAGTATTTT.

This sequence joins TRBV28 and TRBJ1-1, with a weak D call TRBD1 (5 bases). Germline V gives CDR1 MDHEN, CDR2 SYDVKM. The CDR3 runs 14 residues. V gave up 3 bases and J gave up 4 bases, with 12 bases separating them. In nucleotides, the CDR3 is TGTGCCAGCAGTTTCCTCCAGGGCATCACTGAAGCTTTCTTT. This encodes CASSFLQGITEAFF.

This clonotype was counted ten times or more. The CDR3 DNA is TGCAGTGCCAAAAGAGGGGGTGGCGAAAACATTCAGTACTTC. This sequence encodes CSAKRGGGENIQYF. This chain joins TRBV20-1 and TRBJ2-4; D is perhaps TRBD1 (6 bases). Germline V gene data show CDR1 as DFQATT and CDR2 as SNEGSKA (reference sequence). Trimming took off 6 bases at V and 5 bases at J, with 17 bases between the two ends. CDR3 length equals 14 residues.

This clonotype was counted ten times or more. J is TRBJ2-4 and V is TRBV29-1; D remains ambiguous. CDR3 size: 13 residues. V lost 3 bases and J lost 0, with 6 bases in between. CDR1 and CDR2 from the germline V gene are SQVTM and ANQGSEA. CDR3 amino acids: CSVDPGAKNIQYF. CDR3 coding DNA: TGCAGCGTTGACCCAGGAGCCAAAAACATTCAGTACTTC.

This clonotype was counted ten times or more. The chain joins TRBV18 to TRBJ1-1; tentatively, D is TRBD1 (5 bases). Germline CDR1 reads KGHSH; CDR2 reads LQKENI. Trimming pared 3 bases from V and 4 bases from J, leaving 12 bases between. The CDR3 is 14 amino acids. The CDR3 is CASSPGRGSTEAFF. The CDR3, as DNA: TGTGCCAGCTCACCGGGAAGGGGAAGCACTGAAGCTTTCTTT. Looking up the rest from reference TRBV18 and TRBJ1-1 gives the full variable domain: NAGVMQNPRHLVRRRGQEARLRCSPMKGHSHVYWYRQLPEEGLKFMVYLQKENIIDESGMPKERFSAEFPKEGPSILRIQQVVRGDSAAYFCASSPGRGSTEAFFGQGTRLTVV.

This clonotype was picked up many times. The gene calls are TRBV29-1 and TRBJ2-2; 7 bases map to TRBD1. With V trimmed by 1 base and J by 6 bases, 5 bases remained unmatched. This CDR3 contains 14 residues. Germline assignment: CDR1 SQVTM and CDR2 ANQGSEA. The CDR3 DNA sequence: TGCAGCGTTGAAGCACAGGGGCGGGCCGGGGAGCTGTTTTTT. Amino acid sequence: CSVEAQGRAGELFF.